The entry that follows covers one T cell receptor (beta chain) sequence. Antigen specificity is unknown. The authors made TCR beta libraries by quantitative 5'-RACE with molecular barcodes. TCRdb re-derived calls from the 5' RACE reads in MiXCR, one entry per CDR3 protein. This sample has approximately 500,000 distinct CDR3 sequences, with more than 9.5% found just once. The sample comes from a study of CD8 T cells in ankylosing spondylitis. Study-level findings and limits: Blood from ankylosing spondylitis patients appeared to carry a characteristic roughly 8-variant TCR beta motif.

This CDR3 region has 13 residues. Germline V gene data show CDR1 as LNHNV and CDR2 as YYDKDF (reference sequence). Trimming stripped 1 base from V and 4 bases from J, with 7 bases between. The specimen sequenced was blood, either unsorted or a sorted T cell fraction (not recorded which). The chain links TRBV15 to TRBJ1-1; D call uncertain. The TCR originated in a male donor with ankylosing spondylitis. CDR3 DNA: TGTGCCACCAGCAGAGTAGGCCGCACTGAAGCTTTCTTT. This encodes CATSRVGRTEAFF.